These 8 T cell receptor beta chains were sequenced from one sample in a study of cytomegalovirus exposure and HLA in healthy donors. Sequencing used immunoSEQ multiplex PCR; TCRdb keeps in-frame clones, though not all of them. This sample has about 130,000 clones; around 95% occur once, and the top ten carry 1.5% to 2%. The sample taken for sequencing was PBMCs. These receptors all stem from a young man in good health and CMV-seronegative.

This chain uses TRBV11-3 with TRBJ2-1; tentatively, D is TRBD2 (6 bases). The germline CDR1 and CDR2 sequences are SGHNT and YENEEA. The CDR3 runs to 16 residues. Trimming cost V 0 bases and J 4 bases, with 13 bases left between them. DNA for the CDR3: TGTGCCAGCAGCTTAGATCTAGCGTCAGGATACAATGAGCAGTTCTTC. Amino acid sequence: CASSLDLASGYNEQFF.

CDR3 region: CASRDPGTGGQTYGYTF. The CDR3 bases are TGTGCCAGCAGGGATCCCGGGACAGGGGGCCAGACCTATGGCTACACCTTC. The gene calls are TRBV28 and TRBJ1-2; 12 positions match TRBD1. J gave up 4 bases and V 6 bases, and 12 bases lay outside the gene matches. The CDR3 has 17 residues. Germline assignment: CDR1 MDHEN and CDR2 SYDVKM.

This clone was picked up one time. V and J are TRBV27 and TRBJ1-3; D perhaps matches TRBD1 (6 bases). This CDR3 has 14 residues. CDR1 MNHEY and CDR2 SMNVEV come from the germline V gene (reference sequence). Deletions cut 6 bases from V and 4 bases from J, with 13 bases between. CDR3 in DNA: TGTGCCAGCAGCGTCAGGGGCAAGGGAAACACCATATATTTT. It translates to CASSVRGKGNTIYF.

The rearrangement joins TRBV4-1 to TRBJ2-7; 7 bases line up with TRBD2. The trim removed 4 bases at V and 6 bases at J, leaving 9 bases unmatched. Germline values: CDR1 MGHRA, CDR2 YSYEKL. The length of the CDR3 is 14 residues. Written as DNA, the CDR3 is TGCGCCAGCAGCCCTCCCGGGGGGAGCTCCGAGCAGTACTTC. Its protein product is CASSPPGGSSEQYF.

The CDR3: CASSQGTARETQYF. The CDR3 region has the DNA TGCGCCAGCAGCCAAGGGACAGCCCGAGAGACCCAGTACTTC. The V gene is TRBV4-3, the J gene TRBJ2-5; possible D gene TRBD1, 6 bases. The V end lost 1 base, the J end lost 4 bases, and 10 bases lay between the germline ends. CDR1 LGHNA and CDR2 YSLEER come from the germline V gene. The CDR3 has 14 amino acids.

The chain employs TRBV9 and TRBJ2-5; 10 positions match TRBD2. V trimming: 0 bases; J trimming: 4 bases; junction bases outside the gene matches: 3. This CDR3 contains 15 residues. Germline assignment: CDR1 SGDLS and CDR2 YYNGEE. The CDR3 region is CASSVELAGRETQYF. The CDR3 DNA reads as TGTGCCAGCAGCGTAGAACTAGCGGGAAGAGAGACCCAGTACTTC.

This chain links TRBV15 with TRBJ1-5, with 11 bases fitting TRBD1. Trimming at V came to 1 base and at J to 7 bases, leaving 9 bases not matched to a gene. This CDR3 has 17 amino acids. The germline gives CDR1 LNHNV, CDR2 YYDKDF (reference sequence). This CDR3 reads CATSRGDRGGGKQPQHF. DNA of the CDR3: TGTGCCACCAGCAGAGGGGACAGGGGGGGCGGTAAGCAGCCCCAGCATTTT.

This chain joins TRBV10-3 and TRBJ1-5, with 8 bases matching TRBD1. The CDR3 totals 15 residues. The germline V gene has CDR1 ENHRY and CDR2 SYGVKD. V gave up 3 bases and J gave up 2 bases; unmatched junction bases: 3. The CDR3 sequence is CAISDSGGGNQPQHF. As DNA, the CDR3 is TGTGCCATCAGTGACTCAGGGGGCGGCAATCAGCCCCAGCATTTT.